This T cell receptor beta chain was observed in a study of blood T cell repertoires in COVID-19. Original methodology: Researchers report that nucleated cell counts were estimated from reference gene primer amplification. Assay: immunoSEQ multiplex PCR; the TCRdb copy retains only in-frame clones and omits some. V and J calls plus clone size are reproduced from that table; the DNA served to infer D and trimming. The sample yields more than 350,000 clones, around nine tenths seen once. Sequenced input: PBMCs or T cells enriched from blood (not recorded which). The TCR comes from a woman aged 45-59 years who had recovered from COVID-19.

The CDR3 DNA reads as TGTGCCAGCAGTCCCTACACAGGGGGTGGACGGACCGTATTGGTGAGGGGGGAGCTGTTTTTT. Protein sequence: CASSPYTGGGRTVLVRGELFF. This rearrangement joins TRBV28 to TRBJ2-2; 8 bases fit TRBD1. CDR3 size: 21 residues. V trimming: 5 bases; J trimming: 8 bases; junction bases outside the gene matches: 28. Germline values: CDR1 MDHEN, CDR2 SYDVKM. The full variable domain, completed using reference TRBV28 and TRBJ2-2, is DVKVTQSSRYLVKRTGEKVFLECVQDMDHENMFWYRQDPGLGLRLIYFSYDVKMKEKGDIPEGYSVSREKKERFSLILESASTNQTSMYLCASSPYTGGGRTVLVRGELFFGEGSRLTVL.